Below, 16 T cell receptor beta chains from the same sample are listed, as sequenced in a study of CD8 T cells in Susac syndrome. RNA, at about 0.45 to 1 ug, was reverse transcribed with random hexamers. TCRdb itself ran the immunoSEQ multiplex PCR reads through MiXCR, one entry per CDR3 protein. The repertoire holds some 260,000 distinct CDR3 sequences, with 80% to 90% as singletons. The sample was CD8+ T cells from PBMCs. Source of these receptors: a human donor with multiple sclerosis.

The chain joins TRBV20-1 to TRBJ2-1; D may be TRBD1 or TRBD2 (5 bases each). Germline loops: CDR1 DFQATT, CDR2 SNEGSKA (reference sequence). The CDR3 has 13 amino acids. V lost 5 bases to trimming and J lost 2 bases, with 10 bases between them. For the CDR3, the DNA is TGCAGTGCTCGGGACCGCACCTACAATGAGCAGTTCTTC. Translation: CSARDRTYNEQFF.

The chain recombines TRBV5-1 with TRBJ2-2; possibly TRBD2 for D (5 bases). CDR1 is SGHRS and CDR2 is YFSETQ in the germline V gene. This CDR3 contains 15 residues. The V end lost 4 bases, the J end lost 7 bases, and 17 bases lay between the germline ends. CDR3 DNA: TGCGCCAGCAGCCGAATGGACGGGGTGATCGGGGAGCTGTTTTTT. Residues: CASSRMDGVIGELFF.

The chain couples TRBV19 to TRBJ1-1; possibly TRBD1 for D (5 bases). Germline V CDR1 and CDR2: LNHDA, SQIVND (reference sequence). V lost 5 bases and J lost 1, with 8 bases in between. The CDR3 consists of 13 residues. The chain's CDR3 is CASSPGANTEAFF. DNA of the CDR3: TGTGCCAGTAGTCCTGGGGCGAACACTGAAGCTTTCTTT. Filled out from reference TRBV19 and TRBJ1-1, the complete variable domain reads DGGITQSPKYLFRKEGQNVTLSCEQNLNHDAMYWYRQDPGQGLRLIYYSQIVNDFQKGDIAEGYSVSREKKESFPLTVTSAQKNPTAFYLCASSPGANTEAFFGQGTRLTVV.

This clonotype turned up a few times. V usage is TRBV28 and J usage is TRBJ1-5, with D possibly being TRBD1 (5 bases). Trimming removed 6 bases from V and 0 bases from J, with 9 bases in between. Germline V gene sequence: CDR1 MDHEN, CDR2 SYDVKM. The length of the CDR3 is 14 residues. In DNA form, the CDR3 reads TGTGCCAGCAGCAGGGACCTTAGCAATCAGCCCCAGCATTTT. This encodes CASSRDLSNQPQHF.

The chain couples TRBV5-1 to TRBJ2-5; TRBD1 is a possible D gene (6 bases). The CDR3 covers 15 residues. The germline gives CDR1 SGHRS, CDR2 YFSETQ. Trimming removed 2 bases from V and 2 bases from J, with 13 bases in between. Written as DNA, the CDR3 is TGCGCCAGCAGCTTAGTGCAGGGGTCTCAAGAGACCCAGTACTTC. Its translation: CASSLVQGSQETQYF.

This clonotype was seen once. V gene TRBV20-1 combines with J gene TRBJ2-1; the D gene is possibly TRBD1 (6 bases). Between the trimmed V and J ends, which lost 6 bases and 2 bases, there was a span of 14 bases. The CDR3 sequence is 14 residues long. Germline V CDR1 and CDR2: DFQATT, SNEGSKA (reference sequence). CDR3 DNA: TGCAGTGCCATCCGAGGGGGTACCTACAATGAGCAGTTCTTC. Translation gives CSAIRGGTYNEQFF.

This chain's CDR3 is CASSPRTGSGNFEQFF. DNA of the CDR3: TGTGCCAGCAGCCCGCGGACAGGATCGGGTAACTTTGAGCAGTTCTTC. The chain has TRBV7-3 and TRBJ2-1; 7 nucleotides match TRBD1. CDR1 and CDR2 (germline): SGHTA, FQGTGA. CDR3 length: 16 residues. The V segment lost 5 bases and the J segment 9 bases; nucleotides outside the gene matches: 16. Full variable domain (remainder filled in from reference TRBV7-3 and TRBJ2-1): GAGVSQTPSNKVTEKGKYVELRCDPISGHTALYWYRQSLGQGPEFLIYFQGTGAADDSGLPNDRFFAVRPEGSVSTLKIQRTERGDSAVYLCASSPRTGSGNFEQFFGPGTRLTVL.

The chain uses TRBV4-1 and TRBJ1-1; possible D gene TRBD1, 5 bases. The germline gives CDR1 MGHRA, CDR2 YSYEKL. The CDR3 runs to 15 residues. The V end lost 2 bases, the J end lost 2 bases, and 12 bases lay between the germline ends. CDR3 sequence (DNA): TGCGCCAGCAGCCAATCCGGGACCCAAAACACTGAAGCTTTCTTT. Translated: CASSQSGTQNTEAFF.

This rearrangement joins TRBV4-1 to TRBJ2-1, with 11 bases identical to TRBD2. CDR1 and CDR2 (germline): MGHRA, YSYEKL. This CDR3 region has 20 residues. Trimming cost V 2 bases and J 7 bases; bases outside gene matches: 19. CDR3 nucleotide sequence: TGCGCCAGCAGCCAATACAATCAGGGGACTAGCGGCGTACTCCTAAATGAGCAGTTCTTC. This codes for CASSQYNQGTSGVLLNEQFF.

The V gene is TRBV27, the J gene TRBJ1-5; D may be TRBD1 (6 bases). Trimming removed 2 bases at V and 2 bases at J, with 10 bases between. Germline values: CDR1 MNHEY, CDR2 SMNVEV (reference sequence). The length of the CDR3 is 15 residues. Written as DNA, the CDR3 is TGTGCCAGCAGTTTAGGGTCAGGGGGCAATCAGCCCCAGCATTTT. It encodes CASSLGSGGNQPQHF.

The chain is built from TRBV7-9 and TRBJ2-7; D is possibly TRBD1 (5 bases). CDR3 length equals 13 residues. The germline V gene has CDR1 SEHNR and CDR2 FQNEAQ (reference sequence). Deletions cut 5 bases from V and 3 bases from J, with 11 bases between. CDR3 nucleotides: TGTGCCAGCAGCGCCACAGGCCGCTACGAGCAGTACTTC. Translation gives CASSATGRYEQYF.

The J gene is TRBJ2-1, the V gene TRBV7-9, with D maybe TRBD1 (6 bases). V gave up 4 bases and J gave up 5 bases, with 18 bases separating them. Germline lookup yields CDR1 SEHNR and CDR2 FQNEAQ (reference sequence). The CDR3 extends over 16 amino acids. This CDR3 reads CASSWSRTVRNNEQFF. Here the CDR3 DNA reads TGTGCCAGCAGCTGGAGTAGGACAGTGAGAAACAATGAGCAGTTCTTC.

CDR3 loop: CASSPTRRDTQYF. In DNA form, the CDR3 reads TGTGCCAGCAGCCCTACTCGGCGAGATACGCAGTATTTT. This sequence joins TRBV28 and TRBJ2-3; D unresolved. The V and J ends lost 6 bases and 5 bases respectively, with 12 bases between them. The CDR3 has 13 amino acids. Germline-derived CDR1 and CDR2 are MDHEN and SYDVKM.

J is TRBJ2-7 and V is TRBV9; 7 nucleotides match TRBD1. V lost 4 bases, J lost 3 bases, and 7 bases stayed unmatched. CDR1 is SGDLS and CDR2 is YYNGEE in the germline V gene. The length of the CDR3 is 14 residues. As DNA, the CDR3 is TGTGCCAGCAGCCCTTGGGGACAGAGCTACGAGCAGTACTTC. This translates into CASSPWGQSYEQYF. The entire variable domain, with the rest obtained from reference TRBV9 and TRBJ2-7, is as follows: DSGVTQTPKHLITATGQRVTLRCSPRSGDLSVYWYQQSLDQGLQFLIQYYNGEERAKGNILERFSAQQFPDLHSELNLSSLELGDSALYFCASSPWGQSYEQYFGPGTRLTVT.

The chain carries TRBV20-1 and TRBJ2-4; 7 bases are shared with TRBD1. This CDR3 is 14 amino acids long. The J segment lost 5 bases and the V segment lost 3 bases, leaving 7 bases of the junction unmatched. The germline V gene has CDR1 DFQATT and CDR2 SNEGSKA (reference sequence). The CDR3 region has the DNA TGCAGTGCTAGTGACAGGGTGGCCCAAAACATTCAGTACTTC. It yields the protein CSASDRVAQNIQYF.

CDR3 loop: CASSSPAASGRQRDEQFF. In DNA form, the CDR3 reads TGTGCCAGCAGCTCCCCCGCCGCTAGCGGGAGGCAGCGGGATGAGCAGTTCTTC. The chain carries TRBV7-9 and TRBJ2-1; 11 nucleotides match TRBD2. Per germline, CDR1 SEHNR and CDR2 FQNEAQ (reference sequence). The V gene end was trimmed by 4 bases and the J gene end by 8 bases; junction bases not matched to a gene: 16. This CDR3 region has 18 residues.